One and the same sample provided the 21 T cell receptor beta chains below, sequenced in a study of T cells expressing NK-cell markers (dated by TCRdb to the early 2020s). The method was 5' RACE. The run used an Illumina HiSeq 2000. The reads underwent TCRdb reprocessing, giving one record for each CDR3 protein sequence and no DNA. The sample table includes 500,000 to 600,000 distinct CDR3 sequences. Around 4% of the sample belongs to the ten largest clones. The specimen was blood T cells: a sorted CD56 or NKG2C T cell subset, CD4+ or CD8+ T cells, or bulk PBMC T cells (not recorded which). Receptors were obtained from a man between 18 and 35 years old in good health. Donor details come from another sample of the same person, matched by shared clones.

The chain's CDR3 is CASSSPGQGFTGELFF. The chain combines TRBV7-9 with TRBJ2-2; the TCRdb call, TRBD1, lacks DNA for checking. The CDR3 contains 16 residues. Germline CDR1 SEHNR, CDR2 FQNEAQ (reference sequence). Using reference TRBV7-9 and TRBJ2-2 for the parts outside the CDR3, the full variable domain is DTGVSQNPRHKITKRGQNVTFRCDPISEHNRLYWYRQTLGQGPEFLTYFQNEAQLEKSRLLSDRFSAERPKGSFSTLEIQRTEQGDSAMYLCASSSPGQGFTGELFFGEGSRLTVL.

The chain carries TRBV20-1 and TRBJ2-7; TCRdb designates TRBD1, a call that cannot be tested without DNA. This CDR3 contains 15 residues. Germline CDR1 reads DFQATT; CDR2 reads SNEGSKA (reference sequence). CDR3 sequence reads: CSALSVGQGSYEQYF.

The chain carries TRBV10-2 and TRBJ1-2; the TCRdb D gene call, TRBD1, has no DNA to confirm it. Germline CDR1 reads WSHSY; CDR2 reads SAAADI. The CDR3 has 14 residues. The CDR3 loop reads CASKRTGGYYGYTF.

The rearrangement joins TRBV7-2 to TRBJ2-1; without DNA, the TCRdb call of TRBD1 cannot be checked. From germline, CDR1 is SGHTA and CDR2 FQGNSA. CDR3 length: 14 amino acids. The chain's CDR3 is CASSLGSGTEGSFF.

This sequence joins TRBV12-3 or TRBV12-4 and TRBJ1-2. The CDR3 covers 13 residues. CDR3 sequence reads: CASRKRRGEGYTF.

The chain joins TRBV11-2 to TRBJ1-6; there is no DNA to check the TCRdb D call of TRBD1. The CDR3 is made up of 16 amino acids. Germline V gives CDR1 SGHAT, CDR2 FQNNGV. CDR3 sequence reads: CASSPRRQGRNSPLHF.

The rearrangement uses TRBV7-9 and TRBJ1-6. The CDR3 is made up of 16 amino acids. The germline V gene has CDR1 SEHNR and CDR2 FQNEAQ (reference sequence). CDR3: CASSLATPRRDSPLHF.

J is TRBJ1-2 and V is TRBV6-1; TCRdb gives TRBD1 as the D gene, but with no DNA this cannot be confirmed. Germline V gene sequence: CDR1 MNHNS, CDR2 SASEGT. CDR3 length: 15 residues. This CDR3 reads CASSPLRTPNYGYTF.

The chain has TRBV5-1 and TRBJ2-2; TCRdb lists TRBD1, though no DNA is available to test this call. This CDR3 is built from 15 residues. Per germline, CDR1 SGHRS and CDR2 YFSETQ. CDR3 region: CASSWRDRLTGELFF.

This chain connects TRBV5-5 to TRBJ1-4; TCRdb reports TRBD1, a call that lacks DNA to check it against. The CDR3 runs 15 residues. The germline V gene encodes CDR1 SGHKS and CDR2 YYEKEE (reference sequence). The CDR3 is CASSLSVGQNEKLFF. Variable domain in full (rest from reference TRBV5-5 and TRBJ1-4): DAGVTQSPTHLIKTRGQQVTLRCSPISGHKSVSWYQQVLGQGPQFIFQYYEKEERGRGNFPDRFSARQFPNYSSELNVNALLLGDSALYLCASSLSVGQNEKLFFGSGTQLSVL.

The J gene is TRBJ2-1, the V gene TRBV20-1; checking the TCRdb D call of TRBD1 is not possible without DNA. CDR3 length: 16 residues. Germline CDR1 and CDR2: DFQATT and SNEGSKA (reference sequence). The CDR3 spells CSADAPLSVKGNEQFF.

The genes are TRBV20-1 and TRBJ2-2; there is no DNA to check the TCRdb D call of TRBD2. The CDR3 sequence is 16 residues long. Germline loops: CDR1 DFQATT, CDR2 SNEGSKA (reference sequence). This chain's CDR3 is CSARDPLAGATGELFF.

CDR3 residues: CAISASGLAGAKETQYF. V gene TRBV10-3 combines with J gene TRBJ2-5; lacking DNA, the TRBD2 call made by TCRdb goes unchecked. The CDR3 runs to 17 residues. CDR1 is ENHRY and CDR2 is SYGVKD in the germline V gene.

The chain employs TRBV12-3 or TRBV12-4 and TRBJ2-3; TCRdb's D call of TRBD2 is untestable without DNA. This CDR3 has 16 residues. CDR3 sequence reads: CASSPGTSGRANTQYF.

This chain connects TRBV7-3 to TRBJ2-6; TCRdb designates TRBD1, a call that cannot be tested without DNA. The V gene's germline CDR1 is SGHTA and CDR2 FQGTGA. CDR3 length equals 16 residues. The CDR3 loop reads CASSSGQFSGANVLTF.

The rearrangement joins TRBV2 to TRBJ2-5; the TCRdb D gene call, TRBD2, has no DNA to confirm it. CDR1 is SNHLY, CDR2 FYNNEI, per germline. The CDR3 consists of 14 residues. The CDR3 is CASSVPSGDETQYF. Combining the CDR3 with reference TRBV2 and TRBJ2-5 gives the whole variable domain EPEVTQTPSHQVTQMGQEVILRCVPISNHLYFYWYRQILGQKVEFLVSFYNNEISEKSEIFDDQFSVERPDGSNFTLKIRSTKLEDSAMYFCASSVPSGDETQYFGPGTRLLVL.

The CDR3 loop reads CASSTGTGAYTEAFF. The V gene is TRBV7-9, the J gene TRBJ1-1; with no DNA, the TCRdb D assignment of TRBD1 cannot be verified. The CDR3 contains 15 residues. The V gene's germline CDR1 is SEHNR and CDR2 FQNEAQ (reference sequence).

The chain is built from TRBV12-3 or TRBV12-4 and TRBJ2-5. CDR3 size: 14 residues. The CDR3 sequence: CASSLPLNQETQYF.

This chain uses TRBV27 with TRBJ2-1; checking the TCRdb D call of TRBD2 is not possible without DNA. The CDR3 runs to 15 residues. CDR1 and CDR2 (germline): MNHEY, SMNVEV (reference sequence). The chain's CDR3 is CASSPGTSGSGGQFF.

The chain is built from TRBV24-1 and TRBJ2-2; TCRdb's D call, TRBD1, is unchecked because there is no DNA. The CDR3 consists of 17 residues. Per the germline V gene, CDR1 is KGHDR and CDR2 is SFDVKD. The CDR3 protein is CATSDPHEGGRTGELFF.

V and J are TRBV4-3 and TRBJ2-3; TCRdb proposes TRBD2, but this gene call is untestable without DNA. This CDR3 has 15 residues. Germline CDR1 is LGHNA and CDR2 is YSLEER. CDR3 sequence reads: CASSSQRSNTDTQYF.